The 16 T cell receptor beta chains in this list originate from one sample, sequenced in a study of T-cell reconstitution after alpha-beta-depleted transplantation in children. The library targeted TCRbeta and was prepared with unique molecular identifiers. One entry per CDR3 protein, called by TCRdb with MiXCR from the PCR reads. The sample carries 360,000 or so distinct CDR3 sequences, about 20% recorded once. The specimen comprised PBMCs from the stem cell graft donor, sampled from the stem cell graft. The receptors stem from a human donor who donated a stem cell graft to a child with acute myeloid leukemia.

The chain links TRBV7-2 to TRBJ2-6; the match to TRBD1 covers 9 bases. The CDR3 is 16 amino acids. Germline V gene lookup returns CDR1 SGHTA and CDR2 FQGNSA. The trim removed 4 bases at V and 3 bases at J, leaving 4 bases unmatched. CDR3 loop: CASSSQGARGANVLTF. CDR3 bases: TGTGCCAGCAGCTCACAGGGGGCGCGTGGGGCCAACGTCCTGACTTTC.

This clonotype occurred a few times. The chain has TRBV7-2 and TRBJ1-1; D not certain. This CDR3 contains 13 residues. With 1 base removed from V and 3 bases from J, the gap between germline ends came to 6 bases. Germline CDR1 reads SGHTA; CDR2 reads FQGNSA. The CDR3 protein is CASSLGPHTEAFF. The CDR3 region has the DNA TGTGCCAGCAGCTTAGGACCGCACACTGAAGCTTTCTTT.

This clonotype was found many times. V usage is TRBV12-3 or TRBV12-4 and J usage is TRBJ2-1, with 13 bases lining up with TRBD2. CDR3 length: 16 amino acids. V lost 6 bases, J lost 8 bases, and 10 bases stayed unmatched. CDR3 amino acids: CASRHQTSGRIDEQFF. CDR3 nucleotides: TGTGCCAGCAGGCATCAGACTAGCGGGAGGATCGATGAGCAGTTCTTC.

This clonotype showed up just a few times. The J gene is TRBJ1-1, the V gene TRBV20-1; 11 bases map to TRBD1. The ends lost 6 bases at V and 6 bases at J; junction bases unmatched: 15. The CDR3 has 16 amino acids. Germline-derived CDR1 and CDR2 are DFQATT and SNEGSKA (reference sequence). Here the CDR3 reads CSARPMGTGGFAEAFF. The CDR3 DNA is TGCAGTGCCCGCCCGATGGGGACAGGGGGATTCGCTGAAGCTTTCTTT.

The sample holds a few counts of this clonotype. The rearrangement links TRBV29-1 to TRBJ1-1; TRBD1 matches 9 bases. In germline, CDR1 is SQVTM, CDR2 ANQGSEA. Trimming cost V 5 bases and J 4 bases; bases outside gene matches: 5. This CDR3 contains 13 residues. This chain's CDR3 is CSVTGGGGTEAFF. DNA of the CDR3: TGCAGCGTTACAGGGGGCGGAGGCACTGAAGCTTTCTTT.

The sample holds a few counts of this clonotype. The chain employs TRBV4-3 and TRBJ2-3; 9 bases are a match to TRBD1. The V gene's germline CDR1 is LGHNA and CDR2 YSLEER. Germline trimming cut 0 bases from V and 5 bases from J; bases unmatched to any gene: 9. The CDR3 has 17 amino acids. CDR3 coding DNA: TGCGCCAGCAGCCAAGAGTCATACAGGGGGCCTGGAGATACGCAGTATTTT. Translation gives CASSQESYRGPGDTQYF.

This clonotype was picked up a small number of times. This chain links TRBV28 with TRBJ2-7; D not certain. Per germline, CDR1 MDHEN and CDR2 SYDVKM. Trimming stripped 3 bases from V and 1 base from J, with 10 bases between. This CDR3 is 14 amino acids long. The CDR3 DNA reads TGTGCCAGCAGTTTGCCGGGCGGTTCCTACGAGCAGTACTTC. Translating gives CASSLPGGSYEQYF.

The V gene is TRBV15, the J gene TRBJ2-7; the D is unclear. This CDR3 region has 14 residues. V was shortened by 0 bases and J by 3 bases, with 9 bases between the two germline ends. Germline V gene lookup returns CDR1 LNHNV and CDR2 YYDKDF (reference sequence). The CDR3 here is CATSRDSANYEQYF. CDR3 nucleotide sequence: TGTGCCACCAGCAGAGACAGCGCGAACTACGAGCAGTACTTC. The variable domain in full, completed from reference TRBV15 and TRBJ2-7, reads DAMVIQNPRYQVTQFGKPVTLSCSQTLNHNVMYWYQQKSSQAPKLLFHYYDKDFNNEADTPDNFQSRRPNTSFCFLDIRSPGLGDTAMYLCATSRDSANYEQYFGPGTRLTVT.

The J gene is TRBJ2-1, the V gene TRBV30; D gene ambiguous. The V end was cut by 3 bases, the J end by 2 bases, with 5 bases between. The CDR3 is 12 residues long. CDR1 is GTSNPN and CDR2 is SVGIG in the germline V gene (reference sequence). CDR3 DNA sequence: TGTGCCTGGAGCTATACCTACAATGAGCAGTTCTTC. Translation: CAWSYTYNEQFF.

This clonotype was recorded at least ten times. The V call is TRBV29-1, the J call TRBJ2-1; D is ambiguous. This CDR3 has 11 amino acids. Germline CDR1 and CDR2: SQVTM and ANQGSEA. Trimming shortened V by 0 bases and J by 7 bases, and 4 bases separated the two germline ends. CDR3 DNA sequence: TGCAGCGTTGAAGACCTGAATGAGCAGTTCTTC. This translates into CSVEDLNEQFF.

This clonotype was observed at least ten times. The rearrangement uses TRBV20-1 and TRBJ2-3; D possibly uses TRBD1 or TRBD2 (6 bases each). Germline V gene data show CDR1 as DFQATT and CDR2 as SNEGSKA (reference sequence). The CDR3 runs 16 residues. The V end lost 5 bases, the J end lost 0 bases, and 18 bases lay between the germline ends. The chain's CDR3 is CSAGGGIETSTDTQYF. The CDR3 DNA sequence: TGCAGTGCTGGGGGCGGGATCGAAACTAGCACAGATACGCAGTATTTT.

This clonotype was seen many times. V is TRBV11-1 and J is TRBJ2-3; 8 bases are a match to TRBD1. This CDR3 is 15 amino acids long. The trim removed 5 bases at V and 0 bases at J, leaving 4 bases unmatched. Germline V gene data show CDR1 as SGHAT and CDR2 as FQDESV (reference sequence). CDR3 in amino acids: CASSKRQGSTDTQYF. Written as DNA, the CDR3 is TGTGCCAGCAGCAAGAGACAGGGGAGCACAGATACGCAGTATTTT.

The rearrangement joins TRBV24-1 to TRBJ1-5; D is ambiguous. Trimming removed 9 bases at V and 0 bases at J, with 8 bases between. Germline loops: CDR1 KGHDR, CDR2 SFDVKD. The CDR3 is 13 residues long. The CDR3 loop reads CATQEYSNQPQHF. The DNA of the CDR3 is TGTGCCACCCAGGAGTATAGCAATCAGCCCCAGCATTTT.

This clonotype was seen more than once but under ten times. This chain joins TRBV12-3 or TRBV12-4 and TRBJ2-5; possibly TRBD1 or TRBD2 for D (5 bases each). Deletions cut 5 bases from V and 5 bases from J, with 15 bases between. The CDR3 is made up of 14 amino acids. CDR3 coding DNA: TGTGCCAGCAGTCCCCCAATCGAGGGGGAGACCCAGTACTTC. The encoded protein is CASSPPIEGETQYF.

The count of this clonotype is one. J is TRBJ2-1 and V is TRBV11-1; 7 nucleotides match TRBD2. In germline, CDR1 is SGHAT, CDR2 FQDESV (reference sequence). The V and J ends lost 6 bases and 4 bases, in that order; junction bases with no gene match: 18. The CDR3 length is 18 residues. CDR3 protein: CASSFVLAIRPFYNEQFF. CDR3 coding DNA: TGTGCCAGCAGTTTCGTACTAGCGATAAGGCCCTTTTACAATGAGCAGTTCTTC.

This rearrangement joins TRBV20-1 to TRBJ2-7; TRBD1 matches 7 bases. Trimming cost V 0 bases and J 1 base; bases outside gene matches: 3. This CDR3 is built from 14 residues. Germline V gene sequence: CDR1 DFQATT, CDR2 SNEGSKA (reference sequence). The CDR3 bases are TGCAGTGCTAGAGATCACAGGGGATCCTACGAGCAGTACTTC. Its protein is CSARDHRGSYEQYF.